This T cell receptor (beta chain) derives from a study of blood T cell repertoires in COVID-19. Study overall: Sample material is recorded as cDNA or gDNA derived from T cells, B-cell-depleted T cells, or PBMCs.

Authors' analysis steps: How many nucleated cells were present was estimated from reference gene primer amplification. Some clones are missing from TCRdb's copy, which holds only in-frame ones; the method was immunoSEQ multiplex PCR. That table furnishes V, J and clone size, whereas the DNA furnished D and trimming. The sample consists of 490,000 or so clones, approximately 86% of them appearing once. The V gene's germline CDR1 is DFQATT and CDR2 SNEGSKA (reference sequence). The CDR3 length is 10 residues. Trimming took off 3 bases at V and 8 bases at J, with 7 bases between the two ends. Ages ranged from about 18 to 89 years, with residence in about 24 US areas. Grouping used clinical history reported by participants in a survey and questionnaire.

Sequencing used PBMCs or T cells enriched from blood (not recorded which). The V and J genes are TRBV20-1 and TRBJ1-1; D is undetermined. The sequence derives from a woman aged 55 to 70 who had recovered from COVID-19. CDR3 nucleotides: TGCAGTGCTAGTGCTCAGGAAGCTTTCTTT. Protein product: CSASAQEAFF.